Listed below are T cell receptor beta chains from one sample, sequenced in a study of response to subunit inactivated influenza vaccine. MiXCR was run by TCRdb on the RT-PCR reads, yielding one entry per CDR3 protein. The data contain over 150,000 distinct CDR3 sequences, around 14% of them singletons. Sequencing was performed on CD8+ T cells sorted from PBMCs, taken more than 4 days after vaccination. The receptors originated from a man in his fifties who received an inactivated influenza vaccine. CDR3s include the opening cysteine and the closing phenylalanine or tryptophan. D genes are given only for firm matches. Clone size is shown for a subset of rows, as once, few, many or a class of expanded clone.

clone size: many
J gene: TRBJ2-7
V gene: TRBV7-9
D gene: TRBD1
CDR3 DNA: TGTGCCAGCAGCAACCGAGACAGGGTCGGGAACGAGCAGTACTTC
CDR3 protein: CASSNRDRVGNEQYF

clone size: few
J gene: TRBJ1-1
V gene: TRBV4-3
D gene: .
CDR3 DNA: TGCGCCAGCAGCCTTCAAGGGTCAGGGAACACTGAAGCTTTCTTT
CDR3 protein: CASSLQGSGNTEAFF

clone size: few
J gene: TRBJ2-1
V gene: TRBV9
D gene: TRBD2
CDR3 DNA: TGTGCCAGCAGCCCAAGGACTAGCGGGCCTAGCTCCTACAATGAGCAGTTCTTC
CDR3 protein: CASSPRTSGPSSYNEQFF

clone size: .
J gene: TRBJ2-7
V gene: TRBV5-1
D gene: TRBD1
CDR3 DNA: TGCGCCAGCAGCTTCGCCCATCAGGGGGAATACTCCTACGAGCAGTACTTC
CDR3 protein: CASSFAHQGEYSYEQYF

clone size: .
J gene: TRBJ2-7
V gene: TRBV20-1
D gene: .
CDR3 DNA: TGCAGTGCTAGAGACAGGGCGTCCTACGAGCAGTACTTC
CDR3 protein: CSARDRASYEQYF

clone size: .
J gene: TRBJ2-1
V gene: TRBV5-6
D gene: .
CDR3 DNA: TGTGCCAGCAGCCCGGGACCGCTAGGGAATGAGCAGTTCTTC
CDR3 protein: CASSPGPLGNEQFF

clone size: .
J gene: TRBJ1-1
V gene: TRBV7-9
D gene: .
CDR3 DNA: TGTGCCAGCAGCTTAGGGGAGGGCAGGGAGGGTTTCTTT
CDR3 protein: CASSLGEGREGFF

clone size: .
J gene: TRBJ2-7
V gene: TRBV12-3/TRBV12-4
D gene: TRBD1
CDR3 DNA: TGTGCCAGCAGTCCGACAGGGAACGAGCAGTACTTC
CDR3 protein: CASSPTGNEQYF

clone size: many
J gene: TRBJ1-5
V gene: TRBV7-9
D gene: .
CDR3 DNA: TGTGCCAGCAGCTTAGGCGGGGGTAATCAGCCCCAGCATTTT
CDR3 protein: CASSLGGGNQPQHF

clone size: .
J gene: TRBJ1-1
V gene: TRBV28
D gene: .
CDR3 DNA: TGTGCCAGCAGTTTGCCCCGGACTGAAGCTTTCTTT
CDR3 protein: CASSLPRTEAFF

clone size: few
J gene: TRBJ2-1
V gene: TRBV9
D gene: TRBD1
CDR3 DNA: TGTGCCAGCAGCCCGAAAACCGGGACAGGGGCCAATGAGCAGTTCTTC
CDR3 protein: CASSPKTGTGANEQFF

clone size: few
J gene: TRBJ2-1
V gene: TRBV20-1
D gene: .
CDR3 DNA: TGCAGTGCTAGATCCGGCGGGGATTACAATGAGCAGTTCTTC
CDR3 protein: CSARSGGDYNEQFF

clone size: .
J gene: TRBJ2-1
V gene: TRBV6-2/TRBV6-3
D gene: .
CDR3 DNA: TGTGCCAGCAGACATGGGACATACGCTAATGAGCAGTTCTTC
CDR3 protein: CASRHGTYANEQFF

clone size: many
J gene: TRBJ2-7
V gene: TRBV20-1
D gene: TRBD1
CDR3 DNA: TGCAGTGCTGATGGGACAGGGCACGAGCAGTACTTC
CDR3 protein: CSADGTGHEQYF

clone size: .
J gene: TRBJ2-5
V gene: TRBV9
D gene: .
CDR3 DNA: TGTGCCAGCAGCGTAGGAGGCACGCTATTCCAAGAGACCCAGTACTTC
CDR3 protein: CASSVGGTLFQETQYF

clone size: .
J gene: TRBJ1-1
V gene: TRBV30
D gene: TRBD1
CDR3 DNA: TGTGCCTGGAGTTTGGACAGGAGGAATGCTTTCTTT
CDR3 protein: CAWSLDRRNAFF

clone size: few
J gene: TRBJ1-5
V gene: TRBV9
D gene: .
CDR3 DNA: TGTGCCAGCAGCGATGGACATTACAATCAGCCCCAGCATTTT
CDR3 protein: CASSDGHYNQPQHF

clone size: .
J gene: TRBJ1-5
V gene: TRBV18
D gene: TRBD1
CDR3 DNA: TGTGCCAGCTCACCTCCCGGTACAGGGGGCAATCATCCCCAGCATTTT
CDR3 protein: CASSPPGTGGNHPQHF

clone size: few
J gene: TRBJ1-1
V gene: TRBV7-7
D gene: .
CDR3 DNA: TGTGCCAGCAGCCTTAACAGGAACACTGAAGCTTTCTTT
CDR3 protein: CASSLNRNTEAFF

clone size: few
J gene: TRBJ2-1
V gene: TRBV28
D gene: TRBD2
CDR3 DNA: TGTGCCAGCACCCACTCCGAAGCGGGAGCCGACTACAATGAGCAGTTCTTC
CDR3 protein: CASTHSEAGADYNEQFF

clone size: .
J gene: TRBJ2-1
V gene: TRBV18
D gene: .
CDR3 DNA: TGTGCCAGCTCACCCGAGCGTAATGAGCAGTTCTTC
CDR3 protein: CASSPERNEQFF

clone size: few
J gene: TRBJ2-5
V gene: TRBV19
D gene: .
CDR3 DNA: TGTGCCAGTAGTATTAGCGGAAACCAAGAGACCCAGTACTTC
CDR3 protein: CASSISGNQETQYF

clone size: .
J gene: TRBJ2-1
V gene: TRBV7-2
D gene: TRBD2
CDR3 DNA: TGTGCCAGCAGCTTTGGGCCCGGAGCGGGAGTGAACGATGAGCAGTTCTTC
CDR3 protein: CASSFGPGAGVNDEQFF

clone size: many
J gene: TRBJ2-3
V gene: TRBV11-2
D gene: TRBD1
CDR3 DNA: TGTGCCAGCAGCTTAGGCGGCAGGGGGATGGATACGCAGTATTTT
CDR3 protein: CASSLGGRGMDTQYF

clone size: .
J gene: TRBJ2-6
V gene: TRBV11-2
D gene: TRBD1
CDR3 DNA: TGTGCCAGCAGCTCCTACACAGGGGTAGGGGCCAACGTCCTGACTTTC
CDR3 protein: CASSSYTGVGANVLTF

clone size: few
J gene: TRBJ2-3
V gene: TRBV12-3/TRBV12-4
D gene: TRBD2
CDR3 DNA: TGTGCCAGCAGTTTAGGGACTAGCGGGGCGCCCACAGATACGCAGTATTTT
CDR3 protein: CASSLGTSGAPTDTQYF

clone size: few
J gene: TRBJ1-1
V gene: TRBV6-5
D gene: .
CDR3 DNA: TGTGCCAGCAGTTACTCACTCCAGGGAAGAGCTTTCTTT
CDR3 protein: CASSYSLQGRAFF

clone size: .
J gene: TRBJ2-5
V gene: TRBV6-1
D gene: .
CDR3 DNA: TGTGCCAGCAATCCACTAGCCGGAGAGACCCAGTACTTC
CDR3 protein: CASNPLAGETQYF

clone size: .
J gene: TRBJ1-1
V gene: TRBV12-3/TRBV12-4
D gene: .
CDR3 DNA: TGTGCCAGCAGCCAGGGTCTAACGACTGAAGCTTTCTTT
CDR3 protein: CASSQGLTTEAFF

clone size: .
J gene: TRBJ2-1
V gene: TRBV4-3
D gene: TRBD1
CDR3 DNA: TGCGCCAGCAGCACCCGACAGGGGGCAGGATCCTCCTACAATGAGCAGTTCTTC
CDR3 protein: CASSTRQGAGSSYNEQFF

clone size: .
J gene: TRBJ2-1
V gene: TRBV28
D gene: .
CDR3 DNA: TGTGCCAGCAGCCGGGATAGGCATATTGACAATGAGCAGTTCTTC
CDR3 protein: CASSRDRHIDNEQFF

clone size: .
J gene: TRBJ2-2
V gene: TRBV9
D gene: .
CDR3 DNA: TGTGCCAGCAGCGTAGGACTTGTGGGCACCGGGGAGCTGTTTTTT
CDR3 protein: CASSVGLVGTGELFF

clone size: .
J gene: TRBJ1-4
V gene: TRBV6-5
D gene: .
CDR3 DNA: TGTGCCAGCAGTTACTACAGGGCCGGTGAAAAACTGTTTTTT
CDR3 protein: CASSYYRAGEKLFF

clone size: few
J gene: TRBJ2-1
V gene: TRBV12-3/TRBV12-4
D gene: TRBD2
CDR3 DNA: TGTGCCAGCAGCACGCGGGGGGCGGGTGAGCAGTTCTTC
CDR3 protein: CASSTRGAGEQFF

clone size: few
J gene: TRBJ1-5
V gene: TRBV10-3
D gene: .
CDR3 DNA: TGTGCCACCCGACATTCGTATAGCAATCAGCCCCAGCATTTT
CDR3 protein: CATRHSYSNQPQHF

clone size: many
J gene: TRBJ1-5
V gene: TRBV4-1
D gene: .
CDR3 DNA: TGCGCCAGCAGCCATTCAGGTGTTAGGCCCCAGCATTTT
CDR3 protein: CASSHSGVRPQHF

clone size: few
J gene: TRBJ1-1
V gene: TRBV4-3
D gene: .
CDR3 DNA: TGCGCCAGCAGCCAAGAGTGGGTTACGAACACTGAAGCTTTCTTT
CDR3 protein: CASSQEWVTNTEAFF

clone size: .
J gene: TRBJ2-1
V gene: TRBV9
D gene: .
CDR3 DNA: TGTGCCAGCAGCGCCGGGGACGGAGTGCAGGATGAGCAGTTCTTC
CDR3 protein: CASSAGDGVQDEQFF

clone size: .
J gene: TRBJ1-5
V gene: TRBV7-9
D gene: .
CDR3 DNA: TGTGCCAGCAGCTTAGGGGATCTTCCGAATCAGCCCCAGCATTTT
CDR3 protein: CASSLGDLPNQPQHF

clone size: many
J gene: TRBJ2-3
V gene: TRBV5-6
D gene: .
CDR3 DNA: TGTGCCAGCAGCTTGGAAAGCACAGATACGCAGTATTTT
CDR3 protein: CASSLESTDTQYF

clone size: few
J gene: TRBJ2-5
V gene: TRBV27
D gene: .
CDR3 DNA: TGTGCCAGCAGTTTATCACAGGGTGGAGAGACCCAGTACTTC
CDR3 protein: CASSLSQGGETQYF

clone size: few
J gene: TRBJ1-5
V gene: TRBV27
D gene: .
CDR3 DNA: TGTGCCAGCAGCCTCCTCGGCGGTCAGCCCCAGCATTTT
CDR3 protein: CASSLLGGQPQHF

clone size: .
J gene: TRBJ1-4
V gene: TRBV5-1
D gene: TRBD1
CDR3 DNA: TGCGCCAGCAGCTTGACAAAATTGACAGGGAGTCCTAATGAAAAACTGTTTTTT
CDR3 protein: CASSLTKLTGSPNEKLFF

clone size: .
J gene: TRBJ1-1
V gene: TRBV9
D gene: .
CDR3 DNA: TGTGCCAGCAGCGTACACCCAGGTGAGAACACTGAAGCTTTCTTT
CDR3 protein: CASSVHPGENTEAFF

clone size: .
J gene: TRBJ2-3
V gene: TRBV7-7
D gene: .
CDR3 DNA: TGTGCTAGCAGCTTAGGAAGGGGAGCAGATACGCAGTATTTT
CDR3 protein: CASSLGRGADTQYF

clone size: few
J gene: TRBJ2-1
V gene: TRBV4-3
D gene: TRBD2
CDR3 DNA: TGCGCCAGCAGCCAAGATACTAGCGGGAGGGCCATGATTGAGCAGTTCTTC
CDR3 protein: CASSQDTSGRAMIEQFF